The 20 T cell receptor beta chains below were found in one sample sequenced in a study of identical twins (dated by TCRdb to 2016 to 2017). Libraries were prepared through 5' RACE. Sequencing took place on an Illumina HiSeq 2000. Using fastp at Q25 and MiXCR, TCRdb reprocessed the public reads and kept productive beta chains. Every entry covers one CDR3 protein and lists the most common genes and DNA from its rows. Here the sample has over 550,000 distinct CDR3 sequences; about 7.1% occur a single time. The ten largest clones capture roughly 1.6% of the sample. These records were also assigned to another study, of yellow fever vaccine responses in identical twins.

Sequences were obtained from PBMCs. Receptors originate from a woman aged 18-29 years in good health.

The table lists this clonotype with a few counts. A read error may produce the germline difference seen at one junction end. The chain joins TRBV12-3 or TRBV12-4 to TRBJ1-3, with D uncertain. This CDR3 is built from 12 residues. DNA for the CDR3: TGTGCCAGCAGTCCCCCCCCAGGCCCCATATGTTTT. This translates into CASSPPPGPICF.

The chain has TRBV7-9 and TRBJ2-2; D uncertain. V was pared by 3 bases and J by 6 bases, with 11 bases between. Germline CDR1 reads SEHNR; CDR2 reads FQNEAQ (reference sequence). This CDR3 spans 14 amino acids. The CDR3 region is CASSFTTSAGELFF. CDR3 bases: TGTGCCAGCAGCTTCACCACTTCGGCCGGGGAGCTGTTTTTT.

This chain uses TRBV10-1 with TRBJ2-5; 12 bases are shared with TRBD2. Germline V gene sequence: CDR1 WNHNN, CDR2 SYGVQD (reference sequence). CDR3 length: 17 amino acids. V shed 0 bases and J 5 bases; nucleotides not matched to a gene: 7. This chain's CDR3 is CASSESRLAGELETQYF. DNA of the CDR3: TGCGCCAGCAGTGAGTCGAGACTAGCGGGAGAGTTGGAGACCCAGTACTTC.

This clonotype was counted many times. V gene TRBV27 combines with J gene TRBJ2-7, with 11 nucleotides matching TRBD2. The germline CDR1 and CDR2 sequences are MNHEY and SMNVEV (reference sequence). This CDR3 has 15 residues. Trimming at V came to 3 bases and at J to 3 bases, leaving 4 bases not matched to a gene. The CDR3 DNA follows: TGTGCCAGCAGTTTCATGACTAGCGGGGACTACGAGCAGTACTTC. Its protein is CASSFMTSGDYEQYF.

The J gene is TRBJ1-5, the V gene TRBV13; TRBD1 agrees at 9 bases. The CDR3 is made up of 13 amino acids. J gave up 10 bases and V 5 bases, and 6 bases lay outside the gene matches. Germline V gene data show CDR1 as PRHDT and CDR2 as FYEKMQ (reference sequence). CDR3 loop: CASSRDRVDPQHF. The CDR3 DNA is TGTGCCAGCAGCCGGGACAGGGTGGACCCCCAGCATTTT.

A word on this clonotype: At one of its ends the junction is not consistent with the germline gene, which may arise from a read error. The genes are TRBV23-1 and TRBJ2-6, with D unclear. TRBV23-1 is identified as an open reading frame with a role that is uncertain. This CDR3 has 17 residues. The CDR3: CASSHPSGPSGANVLTF. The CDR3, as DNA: TGCGCAAGCAGTCACCCGTCCGGTCCTTCTGGGGCCAACGTCCTGACTTTC.

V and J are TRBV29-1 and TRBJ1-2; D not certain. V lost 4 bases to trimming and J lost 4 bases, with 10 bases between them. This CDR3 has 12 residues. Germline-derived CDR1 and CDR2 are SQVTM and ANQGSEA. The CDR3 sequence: CSVGGRGYGYTF. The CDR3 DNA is TGCAGCGTTGGGGGTAGAGGCTATGGCTACACCTTC.

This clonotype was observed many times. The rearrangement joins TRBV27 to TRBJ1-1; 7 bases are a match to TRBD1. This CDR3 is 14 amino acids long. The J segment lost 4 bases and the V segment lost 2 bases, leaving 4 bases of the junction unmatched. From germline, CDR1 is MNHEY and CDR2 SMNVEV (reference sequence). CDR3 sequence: CASSLVQGGTEAFF. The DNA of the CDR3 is TGTGCCAGCAGTTTAGTGCAGGGGGGCACTGAAGCTTTCTTT.

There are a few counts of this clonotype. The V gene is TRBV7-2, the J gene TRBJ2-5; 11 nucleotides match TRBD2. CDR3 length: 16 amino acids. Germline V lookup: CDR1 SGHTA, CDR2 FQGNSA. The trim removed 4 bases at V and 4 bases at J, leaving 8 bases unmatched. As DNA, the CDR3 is TGTGCCAGCAGCTCCCGGGCCGGGACTAGCGGAGAGACCCAGTACTTC. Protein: CASSSRAGTSGETQYF.

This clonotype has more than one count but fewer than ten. For the CDR3, the DNA is TGTGCCAGCAGCTATTCGACCCCCGGGGTAGGCAATGAGCAGTTCTTC. Protein: CASSYSTPGVGNEQFF. The rearrangement joins TRBV6-5 to TRBJ2-1; possibly TRBD2 for D (5 bases). CDR1 and CDR2 from the germline V gene are MNHEY and SVGAGI. Trimming removed 6 bases at V and 6 bases at J, with 21 bases between. The CDR3 sequence is 16 residues long.

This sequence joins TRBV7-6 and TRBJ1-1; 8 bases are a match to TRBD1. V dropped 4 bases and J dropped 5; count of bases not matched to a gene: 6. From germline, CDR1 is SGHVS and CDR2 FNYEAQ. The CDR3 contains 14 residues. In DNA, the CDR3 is TGTGCCAGCAGCTACCTAGACAGGGGTACTGAAGCTTTCTTT. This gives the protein CASSYLDRGTEAFF.

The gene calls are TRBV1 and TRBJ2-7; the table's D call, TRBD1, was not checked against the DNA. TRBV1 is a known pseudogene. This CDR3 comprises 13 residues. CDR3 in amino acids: CTGTGDCSYEQYF. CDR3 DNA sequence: TGCACCGGAACGGGGGATTGTTCCTACGAGCAGTACTTC.

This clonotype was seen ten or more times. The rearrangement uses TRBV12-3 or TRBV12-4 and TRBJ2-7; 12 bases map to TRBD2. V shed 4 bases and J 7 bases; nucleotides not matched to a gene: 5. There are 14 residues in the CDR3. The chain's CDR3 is CASSSGLAGIEQYF. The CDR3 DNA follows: TGTGCCAGCAGTTCCGGACTAGCGGGAATTGAGCAGTACTTC.

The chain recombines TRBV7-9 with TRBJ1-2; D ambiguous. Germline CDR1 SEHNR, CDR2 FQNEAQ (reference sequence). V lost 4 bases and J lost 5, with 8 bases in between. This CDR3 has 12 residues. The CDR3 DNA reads TGTGCCAGCAGCTCGGCGGCATATGGCTACACCTTC. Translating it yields CASSSAAYGYTF.

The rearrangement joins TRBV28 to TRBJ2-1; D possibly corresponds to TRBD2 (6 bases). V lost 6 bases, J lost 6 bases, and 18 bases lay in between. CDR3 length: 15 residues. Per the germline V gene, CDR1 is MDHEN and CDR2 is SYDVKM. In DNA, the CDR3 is TGTGCCAGCAGCCTTATTGTTGCGGGGCGCAATGAGCAGTTCTTC. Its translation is CASSLIVAGRNEQFF.

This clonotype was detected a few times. The CDR3 sequence: CANPGQGGRPAKNIQYF. The DNA for the CDR3 is TGCGCCAATCCGGGACAGGGGGGCCGGCCAGCCAAAAACATTCAGTACTTC. This chain connects TRBV5-1 to TRBJ2-4; the match to TRBD1 covers 11 bases. The germline gives CDR1 SGHRS, CDR2 YFSETQ. V dropped 9 bases and J dropped 0; count of bases not matched to a gene: 11. The CDR3 contains 17 residues.

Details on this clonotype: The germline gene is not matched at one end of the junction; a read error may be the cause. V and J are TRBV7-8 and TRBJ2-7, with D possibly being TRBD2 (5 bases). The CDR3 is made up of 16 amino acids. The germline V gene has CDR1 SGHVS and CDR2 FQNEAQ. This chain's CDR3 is CASSLGRWETNYEQYF. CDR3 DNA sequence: TGTGCCAGCAGTTTAGGCCGATGGGAGACCAACTACGAGCAGTACTTC.

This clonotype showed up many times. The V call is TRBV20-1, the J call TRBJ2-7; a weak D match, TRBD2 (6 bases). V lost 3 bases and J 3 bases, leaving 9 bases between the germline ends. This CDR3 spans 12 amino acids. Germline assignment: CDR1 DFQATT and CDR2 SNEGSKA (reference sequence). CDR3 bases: TGCAGTGCTAGGGACTACTACTACGAGCAGTACTTC. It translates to CSARDYYYEQYF.

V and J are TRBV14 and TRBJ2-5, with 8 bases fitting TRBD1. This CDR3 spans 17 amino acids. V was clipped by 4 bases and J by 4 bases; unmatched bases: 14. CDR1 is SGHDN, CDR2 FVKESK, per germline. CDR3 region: CASSPPSYGQGRETQYF. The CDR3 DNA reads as TGTGCCAGCAGCCCACCGTCCTATGGACAGGGAAGAGAGACCCAGTACTTC.

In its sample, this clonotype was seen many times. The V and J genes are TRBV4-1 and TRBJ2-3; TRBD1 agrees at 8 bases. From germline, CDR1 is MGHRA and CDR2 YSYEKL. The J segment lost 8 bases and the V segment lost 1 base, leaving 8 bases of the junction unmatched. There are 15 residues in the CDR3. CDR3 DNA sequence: TGCGCCAGCAGCCAAGTAAAGCCCAGGGGGCTTACGCAGTATTTT. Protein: CASSQVKPRGLTQYF.